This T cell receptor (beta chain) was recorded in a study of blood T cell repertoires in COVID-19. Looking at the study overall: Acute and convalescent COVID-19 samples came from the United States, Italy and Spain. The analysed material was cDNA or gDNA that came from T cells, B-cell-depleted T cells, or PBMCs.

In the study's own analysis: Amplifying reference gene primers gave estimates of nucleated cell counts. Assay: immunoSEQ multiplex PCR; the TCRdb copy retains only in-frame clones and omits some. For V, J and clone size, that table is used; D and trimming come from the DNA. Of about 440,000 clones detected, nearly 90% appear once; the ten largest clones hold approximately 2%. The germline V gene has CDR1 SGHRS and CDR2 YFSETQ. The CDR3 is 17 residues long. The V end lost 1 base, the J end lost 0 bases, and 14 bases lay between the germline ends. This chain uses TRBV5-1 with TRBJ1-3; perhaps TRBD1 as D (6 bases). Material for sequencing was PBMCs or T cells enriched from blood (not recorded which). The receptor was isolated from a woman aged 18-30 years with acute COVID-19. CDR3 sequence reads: CASSLNRQASSGNTIYF. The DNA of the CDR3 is TGCGCCAGCAGCTTGAACCGACAGGCGAGCTCTGGAAACACCATATATTTT. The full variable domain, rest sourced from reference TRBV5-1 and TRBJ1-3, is KAGVTQTPRYLIKTRGQQVTLSCSPISGHRSVSWYQQTPGQGLQFLFEYFSETQRNKGNFPGRFSGRQFSNSRSEMNVSTLELGDSALYLCASSLNRQASSGNTIYFGEGSWLTVV.